The 8 T cell receptor beta chains listed next were all sequenced from one sample in a study of identical twins. TCRdb ran MiXCR on the 5' RACE reads and lists one entry per CDR3 protein. The sample lists approximately 550,000 distinct CDR3 sequences; approximately 20% were seen once. This same sample was also part of a study on yellow fever vaccine responses in identical twins.

The material sequenced was CD4+ T cells sorted from blood. These receptors were collected from a woman between 18 and 29 years old in good health.

This clonotype came up a few times. The V call is TRBV11-2, the J call TRBJ2-2, with a possible D match to TRBD2 (5 bases). The CDR3 length is 15 residues. CDR1 and CDR2 from the germline V gene are SGHAT and FQNNGV. Trimming removed 1 base from V and 4 bases from J, with 10 bases in between. The CDR3 bases are TGTGCCAGCAGCTTAGTCTCGGGGATCACCGGGGAGCTGTTTTTT. Protein product: CASSLVSGITGELFF.

V usage is TRBV29-1 and J usage is TRBJ1-4, with TRBD1 matching over 8 bases. The CDR3 totals 14 residues. J was trimmed by 5 bases and V by 4 bases; bases with no gene match: 6. Germline V gene lookup returns CDR1 SQVTM and CDR2 ANQGSEA. The CDR3 region is CSVARGTGNEKLFF. The CDR3 DNA reads TGCAGCGTTGCAAGAGGGACAGGAAATGAAAAACTGTTTTTT. Full variable domain (missing parts from reference TRBV29-1 and TRBJ1-4): SAVISQKPSRDICQRGTSLTIQCQVDSQVTMMFWYRQQPGQSLTLIATANQGSEATYESGFVIDKFPISRPNLTFSTLTVSNMSPEDSSIYLCSVARGTGNEKLFFGSGTQLSVL.

This clonotype turned up a few times. The V gene is TRBV15, the J gene TRBJ2-5; D remains unclear. CDR3 length: 14 amino acids. Deletions cut 1 base from V and 2 bases from J, with 8 bases between. From germline, CDR1 is LNHNV and CDR2 YYDKDF (reference sequence). The CDR3 DNA reads as TGTGCCACCAGCAGAGGACAAGATCAAGAGACCCAGTACTTC. This translates into CATSRGQDQETQYF.

The V and J genes are TRBV10-3 and TRBJ2-7; D gene uncertain. The V gene lost 2 bases and the J gene lost 3 bases, with 8 bases spanning the gap. This CDR3 is 13 amino acids long. Germline CDR1 is ENHRY and CDR2 is SYGVKD. The CDR3 coding sequence is TGTGCCATCAGTGAGGCACCGAACTACGAGCAGTACGTC. It yields the protein CAISEAPNYEQYV.

This clonotype was observed a few times. V and J are TRBV7-8 and TRBJ2-1, with D possibly being TRBD2 (7 bases). The CDR3 is made up of 14 amino acids. The V end lost 7 bases, the J end lost 4 bases, and 14 bases lay between the germline ends. Looked up from germline, CDR1 is SGHVS and CDR2 is FQNEAQ. This chain's CDR3 is CASTLGGEYNEQFF. The CDR3 DNA is TGTGCCAGCACATTAGGGGGGGAGTACAATGAGCAGTTCTTC.

The rearrangement uses TRBV5-1 and TRBJ2-2; D remains ambiguous. V lost 7 bases and J 1 base, leaving 8 bases between the germline ends. CDR3 size: 13 residues. The germline V gene encodes CDR1 SGHRS and CDR2 YFSETQ. CDR3 coding DNA: TGCGCCAGCTTCCGCGAGAACACCGGGGAGCTGTTTTTT. Residues: CASFRENTGELFF.

The genes are TRBV3-1 and TRBJ2-7, with TRBD2 matching 7 bases. Germline lookup yields CDR1 LGHDT and CDR2 YNNKEL (reference sequence). The CDR3 extends over 16 amino acids. V dropped 4 bases and J dropped 1; count of bases not matched to a gene: 10. CDR3 region: CASSLQPGTTSYEQYF. As DNA, the CDR3 is TGTGCCAGCAGCCTACAACCCGGGACTACATCCTACGAGCAGTACTTC.

V gene TRBV12-3 or TRBV12-4 combines with J gene TRBJ1-5, with a possible D match to TRBD1 (6 bases). This CDR3 spans 15 amino acids. With 6 bases removed from V and 0 bases from J, the gap between germline ends came to 12 bases. CDR3 in amino acids: CASSDRMDSNQPQHF. CDR3 in DNA: TGTGCCAGCAGCGACAGGATGGATAGCAATCAGCCCCAGCATTTT.